This TCR beta chain was found in a study of T cell responses to AZD1222 COVID-19 vaccine. The trim removed 3 bases at V and 7 bases at J, leaving 2 bases unmatched. Looked up from germline, CDR1 is SGHNT and CDR2 is YYREEE (reference sequence). The CDR3 runs 14 residues. Study-level findings and limits: Spike-specific TCR repertoires showed rising breadth and depth after two AZD1222 doses.

This clone was seen once. Antigen specificity is unknown. Generated by immunoSEQ multiplex PCR, the TCRdb table keeps only in-frame clones and is missing some. The sample comprises more than 100,000 clones, roughly nine tenths of which are singletons, and approximately 1.4% rests with the top ten. This chain joins TRBV5-4 and TRBJ2-2; 11 positions match TRBD2. This sequence was found in an adult in good health. The specimen comprised peripheral blood, sampled on day 0 of AZD1222 vaccination. The CDR3 DNA sequence: TGTGCCAGCAGCTCACTAGCGGGGGACGGGGAGCTGTTTTTT. Protein sequence: CASSSLAGDGELFF. Full variable domain (remainder filled in from reference TRBV5-4 and TRBJ2-2): ETGVTQSPTHLIKTRGQQVTLRCSSQSGHNTVSWYQQALGQGPQFIFQYYREEENGRGNFPPRFSGLQFPNYSSELNVNALELDDSALYLCASSSLAGDGELFFGEGSRLTVL.